This T cell receptor (beta chain) originates from a study of blood T cell repertoires in COVID-19 (dated by TCRdb to between 2020 and 2021). In terms of the full investigation: Collaborator samples came from the United States, Italy and Spain and covered acute and convalescent phases of COVID-19. The prospective study material was composed of cDNA or gDNA derived from T cells, B-cell-depleted T cells, or PBMCs. The dataset comprised deeply sampled blood TCRbeta repertoires from subjects exposed to, actively infected with, or recovered from COVID-19. The repertoires were released in a freely available public database intended as a resource for research on the immune response to SARS-CoV-2. The samples were drawn from two sources: the first 160 participants of the ongoing ImmuneRACE study, and fewer than 1,500 subjects contributed by 6 global collaborators. The sample metadata nearly always contained a de-identified subject ID, COVID-19 status, age in years and sex. Where available, HLA class I and class II types were taken from metadata supplied by the sample provider and were not determined by assay-based typing. Study-wide findings and limitations: The quantity of clinical and demographic metadata differed by source and by participant and was supplied without curation.

Whole blood was collected in K2EDTA tubes by collaborating institutions according to the institutions' own protocols. For TCRbeta analysis, collaborators shipped samples in one of three forms: frozen whole blood, isolated PBMCs, or DNA extracted from either of those sample types. V loses 5 bases of germline sequence and J loses 8 bases, and the interval between the two ends is 21 bases. The CDR3 starts with the cysteine, ends with the phenylalanine, and has 15 residues. Only the CDR3 DNA is retained, 45 bases long and in frame from the first base. Per the germline V gene, MDHEN is the CDR1 and SYDVKM is the CDR2. The immunoSEQ Assay, a bias-controlled multiplex PCR, was used to amplify TCRbeta CDR3 regions from genomic DNA. Per the source publication's procedure: The number of nucleated cells in each sample was estimated by amplification of reference gene primers within the assay. Sequence reads were collapsed and filtered to measure the absolute abundance of every unique TCRbeta CDR3 rearrangement. Productive Simpson clonality was computed per sample as the square root of Simpson's diversity index over productive rearrangements. Here the immuneACCESS table is served through TCRdb, limited to in-frame sequences with V and J called. Missing clones are a known gap in these copies; in checked studies unresolved V genes cover under half, and the rest lacks a known reason. V and J calls and clone size are copied from that table; D and trimming were computed from the DNA. For this sample the table gives tens of thousands of clones, of which about 79% were detected only once. The ten largest make up 2.6% of the sample.

Remarks on this clone: This clone's antigen is unknown. The input lacks base qualities; no much larger clone sits a single base away.

The sequenced material came from peripheral blood. This receptor chain uses TRBV28 and TRBJ1-2; TRBD1 is a possible D gene, resting on 6 matching bases. The clonotype originates from a woman aged 55-70 years with acute or convalescent COVID-19. The CDR3 region has the sequence CASSTLDRPSRGYTF. The DNA sequence is given as TGTGCCAGCAGTACCTTAGACAGGCCATCTCGGGGCTACACCTTC.